This T cell receptor beta chain comes out of a study of blood T cells in healthy people across ages. A second 7 to 11 cycle PCR used barcoded and J-beta primers. TCRdb reprocessed the 5' RACE reads via MiXCR and lists one record per CDR3 protein. Among about 380,000 distinct CDR3 sequences, roughly half were seen once, and the ten largest hold approximately 51%. Germline V lookup: CDR1 SGHTA, CDR2 FQGNSA. This CDR3 is 14 amino acids long. Trimming stripped 2 bases from V and 2 bases from J, with 8 bases between. Specimen: blood. This chain uses TRBV7-2 with TRBJ2-3, with D unresolved. The receptor comes from a man aged 55 to 70 in good health. The CDR3 spells CASSLRATTDTQYF. CDR3 nucleotide sequence: TGTGCCAGCAGCTTAAGGGCGACCACAGATACGCAGTATTTT.